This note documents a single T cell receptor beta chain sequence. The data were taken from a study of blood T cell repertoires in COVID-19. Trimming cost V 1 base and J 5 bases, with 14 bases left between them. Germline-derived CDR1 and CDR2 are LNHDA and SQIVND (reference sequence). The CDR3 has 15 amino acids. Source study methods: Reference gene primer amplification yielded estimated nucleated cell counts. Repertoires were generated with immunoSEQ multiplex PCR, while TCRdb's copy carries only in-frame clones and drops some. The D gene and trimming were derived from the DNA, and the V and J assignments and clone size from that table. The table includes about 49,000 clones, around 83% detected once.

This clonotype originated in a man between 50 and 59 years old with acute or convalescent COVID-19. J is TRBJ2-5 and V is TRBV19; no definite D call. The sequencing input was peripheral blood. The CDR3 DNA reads TGTGCCAGTAGTATAGGACCCCTTCCGGAGGAGACCCAGTACTTC. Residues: CASSIGPLPEETQYF.